This entry describes one TCR beta chain. Profiled with immunoSEQ multiplex PCR; TCRdb holds only in-frame clones, not every one. The sample lists about 200,000 clones; approximately 80% were seen once. CDR3 size: 16 residues. In germline, CDR1 is SNHLY, CDR2 FYNNEI. Trimming shortened V by 6 bases and J by 0 bases, and 16 bases separated the two germline ends. The data are from a study of blood T cell repertoires in COVID-19. The genes are TRBV2 and TRBJ2-3; unclear D gene. The sample consisted of peripheral blood. The TCR sequence derives from a man aged 40-55 years with acute or convalescent COVID-19. The DNA for the CDR3 is TGTGCCAGCAGCGCTAGACGGCTGCCCAGCACAGATACGCAGTATTTT. Protein product: CASSARRLPSTDTQYF.